This passage covers 29 T cell receptor beta chains from one sample sequenced in a study (dated by TCRdb to about 2015). To prepare the library, 5' RACE was applied. The sequencer was an Illumina MiSeq. TCRdb itself trimmed the public reads at Q25 with fastp, ran MiXCR and retained productive beta chains. Duplicate CDR3 protein sequences are folded into a single record with the most common DNA and genes. This sample is represented by tens of thousands of distinct CDR3 sequences; roughly 30% of them were singletons. The leading ten clones occupy 2.1% of the sample. Sequencing input: naive CD4+ T cells sorted from blood. The sample's cell subset or site, from its label and the paper: naive CD4+ T cells, CD4+CD45RA+CD25-. Receptor source: a female donor with breast cancer.

This clonotype was seen many times. V and J are TRBV6-5 and TRBJ1-2; D gene ambiguous. Germline V gene data show CDR1 as MNHEY and CDR2 as SVGAGI. V lost 0 bases and J 8 bases, leaving 10 bases between the germline ends. The CDR3 spans 13 residues. In nucleotides, the CDR3 is TGTGCCAGCAGTTACTCGAGAGGGTTCGGCTACACCTTC. Amino acids: CASSYSRGFGYTF.

As for this clonotype: A read error may account for a junction end that differs from germline. This chain joins TRBV7-7 and TRBJ2-7; D is unresolved. Germline assignment: CDR1 SSHAT and CDR2 FNYEAQ (reference sequence). CDR3 length equals 13 residues. The CDR3 coding sequence is TGTGCTAGCAGCTTAGAACCAATGGGCGAGCAGTACTTC. As protein: CASSLEPMGEQYF.

V gene TRBV5-6 combines with J gene TRBJ1-1; maybe TRBD1 (6 bases). Germline V gene sequence: CDR1 SGHDT, CDR2 YYEEEE. This CDR3 is 15 amino acids long. V lost 2 bases and J lost 4, with 15 bases in between. CDR3 in DNA: TGTGCCAGCAGCTTCCGGGCGGACAGTCTCACTGAAGCTTTCTTT. Amino acids: CASSFRADSLTEAFF.

This clonotype came up a few times. This sequence joins TRBV12-3 or TRBV12-4 and TRBJ2-5; possibly TRBD1 for D (6 bases). This CDR3 is built from 13 residues. With 7 bases removed from V and 5 bases from J, the gap between germline ends came to 14 bases. CDR3 protein: CASTEPRGETQYF. For the CDR3, the DNA is TGTGCCAGCACCGAACCTAGGGGGGAGACCCAGTACTTC.

This clonotype was seen more than once but under ten times. V usage is TRBV28 and J usage is TRBJ1-4, with D maybe TRBD1 (5 bases). The ends were cut back, 2 bases at V and 4 bases at J, with 5 bases in the middle. Germline V gives CDR1 MDHEN, CDR2 SYDVKM. This CDR3 has 13 amino acids. The CDR3 protein is CASSLQGNEKLFF. CDR3 bases: TGTGCCAGCAGTTTACAGGGTAATGAAAAACTGTTTTTT.

This clonotype has only a few counts. The chain is built from TRBV5-1 and TRBJ1-5, with 7 positions matching TRBD1. The CDR3 consists of 15 residues. Germline V gene data show CDR1 as SGHRS and CDR2 as YFSETQ. V lost 2 bases to trimming and J lost 7 bases; unmatched junction nucleotides: 9. The CDR3 spells CASSLGGQVSQPQHF. The CDR3 nucleotides are TGCGCCAGCAGCTTAGGTGGACAGGTTAGCCAGCCCCAGCATTTT.

The chain has TRBV29-1 and TRBJ1-1; a weak D match, TRBD1 (6 bases). The CDR3 has 13 amino acids. The V gene lost 2 bases and the J gene lost 1 base, with 8 bases spanning the gap. Germline V gene sequence: CDR1 SQVTM, CDR2 ANQGSEA. The CDR3 loop reads CSVERGQNTEAFF. In DNA form, the CDR3 reads TGCAGCGTTGAAAGGGGACAGAACACTGAAGCTTTCTTT.

V usage is TRBV20-1 and J usage is TRBJ2-3; D is ambiguous. V gave up 0 bases and J gave up 2 bases, with 12 bases separating them. The germline CDR1 and CDR2 sequences are DFQATT and SNEGSKA (reference sequence). This CDR3 spans 15 amino acids. The CDR3 region has the DNA TGCAGTGCTAGAGATTCAATTAGTAACACAGATACGCAGTATTTT. It is translated as CSARDSISNTDTQYF.

Worth noting for this clonotype: This CDR3 is missing its conserved last phenylalanine or tryptophan, likely due to a read error. The chain uses TRBV18 and TRBJ2-1; TRBD1 agrees at 12 bases. This CDR3 is 15 amino acids long. Germline CDR1 and CDR2: KGHSH and LQKENI. Trimming at V came to 2 bases and at J to 8 bases, leaving 4 bases not matched to a gene. CDR3 protein: CASSPAGQGAHEQFL. The CDR3 DNA reads TGTGCCAGCTCACCAGCGGGACAGGGGGCGCATGAGCAGTTCTTA.

The chain is built from TRBV5-1 and TRBJ2-2; a possible D gene is TRBD2 (5 bases). The CDR3 totals 14 residues. Per germline, CDR1 SGHRS and CDR2 YFSETQ. V was shortened by 0 bases and J by 6 bases, with 9 bases between the two germline ends. This CDR3 reads CASSLASGSGELFF. The CDR3 nucleotides are TGCGCCAGCAGCTTGGCCTCGGGGTCCGGGGAGCTGTTTTTT. The full variable domain, in which reference TRBV5-1 and TRBJ2-2 provide the parts outside the CDR3, is KAGVTQTPRYLIKTRGQQVTLSCSPISGHRSVSWYQQTPGQGLQFLFEYFSETQRNKGNFPGRFSGRQFSNSRSEMNVSTLELGDSALYLCASSLASGSGELFFGEGSRLTVL.

This clonotype occurred many times. The rearrangement links TRBV6-1 to TRBJ2-5; D ambiguous. Germline loops: CDR1 MNHNS, CDR2 SASEGT. V was pared by 2 bases and J by 4 bases, with 11 bases between. This CDR3 contains 14 residues. The CDR3 reads CASSEQPVGETQYF. CDR3 sequence (DNA): TGTGCCAGCAGTGAACAGCCAGTAGGAGAGACCCAGTACTTC.

A few counts support this clonotype. CDR3 sequence: CASSPNAGKNTGELFF. Written as DNA, the CDR3 is TGCGCCAGCAGCCCAAACGCAGGGAAAAACACCGGGGAGCTGTTTTTT. The rearrangement links TRBV4-1 to TRBJ2-2; maybe TRBD1 (5 bases). This CDR3 is 16 amino acids long. CDR1 MGHRA and CDR2 YSYEKL come from the germline V gene. V lost 4 bases, J lost 2 bases, and 14 bases lay in between.

This clonotype was recorded a few times. The chain carries TRBV6-2 or TRBV6-3 and TRBJ2-4; no reliable D call. CDR1 and CDR2 (germline): MNHEY, SVGEGT. With 6 bases removed from V and 3 bases from J, the gap between germline ends came to 15 bases. CDR3 size: 15 residues. This CDR3 is CASSPWGNGKNIQYF. In DNA, the CDR3 is TGTGCCAGCAGCCCCTGGGGTAACGGCAAAAACATTCAGTACTTC.

The rearrangement joins TRBV28 to TRBJ1-1; no definite D call. V was cut by 7 bases and J by 5 bases, with 8 bases left in between. The CDR3 spans 11 residues. CDR1 MDHEN and CDR2 SYDVKM come from the germline V gene. CDR3 coding DNA: TGTGCCAGCACGACCGTGACTGAAGCTTTCTTT. Its protein product is CASTTVTEAFF.

This clonotype was counted between two and nine times. CDR3 bases: TGTGCCAGCAGCGTCGGGTCGGCAAACATTCAGTACTTC. Amino acid sequence: CASSVGSANIQYF. The J gene is TRBJ2-4, the V gene TRBV9; D is undetermined. Germline CDR1 and CDR2: SGDLS and YYNGEE. V was trimmed by 2 bases and J by 6 bases, leaving 9 bases between them. This CDR3 is built from 13 residues.

This rearrangement joins TRBV2 to TRBJ1-1, with D unresolved. CDR3 length equals 13 residues. Trimming removed 7 bases from V and 1 base from J, with 10 bases in between. Germline CDR1 SNHLY, CDR2 FYNNEI. The CDR3 nucleotides are TGTGCCAGCACCCGGGTGGAGAACACTGAAGCTTTCTTT. Translation gives CASTRVENTEAFF.

This chain connects TRBV12-3 or TRBV12-4 to TRBJ2-5, with TRBD1 matching over 8 bases. CDR3 size: 17 residues. J gave up 5 bases and V 6 bases, and 17 bases lay outside the gene matches. The CDR3 DNA is TGTGCCAGCAGCCTTTTTGACGGGACAGGAGTCGGCGAGACCCAGTACTTC. Residues: CASSLFDGTGVGETQYF.

This clonotype was counted between two and nine times. The chain carries TRBV20-1 and TRBJ2-7, with a weak D call TRBD2 (6 bases). Germline CDR1 is DFQATT and CDR2 is SNEGSKA (reference sequence). CDR3 length: 13 residues. This CDR3 is CTSSRVRGYEQYF. DNA of the CDR3: TGCACCTCCTCCAGAGTGCGGGGTTACGAGCAGTACTTC.

In this sample, this clonotype turned up a few times. V and J are TRBV28 and TRBJ2-3; tentative D call: TRBD1 (7 bases). Germline lookup yields CDR1 MDHEN and CDR2 SYDVKM. V was pared by 7 bases and J by 6 bases, with 20 bases between. The CDR3 loop spans 15 amino acids. CDR3 in amino acids: CASTTQGAGGDTQYF. The CDR3 nucleotides read TGTGCCAGCACCACCCAAGGGGCAGGGGGGGATACGCAGTATTTT. Using reference TRBV28 and TRBJ2-3 for the parts outside the CDR3, the full variable domain is DVKVTQSSRYLVKRTGEKVFLECVQDMDHENMFWYRQDPGLGLRLIYFSYDVKMKEKGDIPEGYSVSREKKERFSLILESASTNQTSMYLCASTTQGAGGDTQYFGPGTRLTVL.

The table lists this clonotype with many counts. The chain is built from TRBV20-1 and TRBJ2-2, with D hard to call. Germline values: CDR1 DFQATT, CDR2 SNEGSKA (reference sequence). The CDR3 has 14 amino acids. V was shortened by 3 bases and J by 5 bases, with 13 bases between the two germline ends. The CDR3 DNA is TGCAGTGCTAGTGGTACGCTCCTAACCGGGGAGCTGTTTTTT. Residues: CSASGTLLTGELFF.

The J gene is TRBJ2-7, the V gene TRBV7-9; 9 nucleotides agree with TRBD2. Trimming cost V 4 bases and J 7 bases; bases outside gene matches: 11. The CDR3 consists of 15 residues. Germline loops: CDR1 SEHNR, CDR2 FQNEAQ (reference sequence). CDR3 amino acids: CASSSGSGRPGEQYF. CDR3 DNA: TGTGCCAGCAGCTCGGGAAGCGGGAGGCCGGGGGAGCAGTACTTC.

The gene calls are TRBV9 and TRBJ1-2; D is possibly TRBD1 (6 bases). Germline V lookup: CDR1 SGDLS, CDR2 YYNGEE. The germline V and J ends were trimmed by 4 bases and 4 bases, with 17 bases remaining between them. The CDR3 contains 15 residues. The CDR3 is CASSSDPGQFYGYTF. CDR3 nucleotides: TGTGCCAGCAGCTCAGACCCCGGACAGTTCTATGGCTACACCTTC.

The rearrangement uses TRBV5-5 and TRBJ1-2; 8 bases map to TRBD1. The germline CDR1 and CDR2 sequences are SGHKS and YYEKEE (reference sequence). Trimming cost V 3 bases and J 7 bases; bases outside gene matches: 14. This CDR3 is built from 16 residues. DNA for the CDR3: TGTGCCAGCAGCTCAAGCCGGGACAGGCGATTGGGTGGCTACACCTTC. Residues: CASSSSRDRRLGGYTF.

A word on this clonotype: Relative to the germline gene, one junction end is altered; a read error may explain this. V and J are TRBV7-7 and TRBJ2-5, with D perhaps TRBD1 (6 bases). Germline CDR1 reads SSHAT; CDR2 reads FNYEAQ (reference sequence). CDR3 length: 14 amino acids. The CDR3 loop is CASSLTGAQETQYF. The CDR3 bases are TGTGCTAGCAGTCTGACAGGAGCCCAAGAGACCCAGTACTTC.

This clonotype appeared many times. The chain uses TRBV5-1 and TRBJ2-5; D is undetermined. The CDR3 runs to 14 residues. CDR1 and CDR2 (germline): SGHRS, YFSETQ. V lost 7 bases to trimming and J lost 5 bases, with 18 bases between them. The CDR3, as DNA: TGCGCCAGCCGGAGATCAAAGGCTGAGGAGACCCAGTACTTC. As protein: CASRRSKAEETQYF.

This clonotype occurred a few times. The rearrangement links TRBV7-2 to TRBJ1-3; 8 bases line up with TRBD1. V shed 1 base and J 0 bases; nucleotides not matched to a gene: 8. The CDR3 has 18 residues. CDR1 is SGHTA and CDR2 is FQGNSA in the germline V gene. CDR3 DNA sequence: TGTGCCAGCAGCTTAGGTCCAGGGGGCGCGGGCTCTGGAAACACCATATATTTT. It encodes CASSLGPGGAGSGNTIYF.

The chain has TRBV5-4 and TRBJ2-3; either TRBD1 or TRBD2 may fit D (5 bases each). The V gene's germline CDR1 is SGHNT and CDR2 YYREEE (reference sequence). The CDR3 has 16 amino acids. V was shortened by 4 bases and J by 2 bases, with 17 bases between the two germline ends. CDR3 bases: TGTGCCAGCAGCGGGCCGAGAGGGGAAGACACAGATACGCAGTATTTT. As protein: CASSGPRGEDTDTQYF.

This clonotype was detected a few times. The CDR3 spells CSANSRDLDSPLHF. The DNA for the CDR3 is TGCAGTGCTAATTCCCGAGACTTGGATTCACCCCTCCACTTT. The chain joins TRBV20-1 to TRBJ1-6; D gene ambiguous. Trimming stripped 4 bases from V and 8 bases from J, with 15 bases between. This CDR3 is 14 amino acids long. Germline-derived CDR1 and CDR2 are DFQATT and SNEGSKA (reference sequence).

The rearrangement links TRBV9 to TRBJ2-2; D perhaps matches TRBD2 (7 bases). Germline V gives CDR1 SGDLS, CDR2 YYNGEE. Trimming took 7 bases from V and 5 from J, leaving 21 bases between them. The CDR3 sequence is 16 residues long. In nucleotides, the CDR3 is TGTGCCAGCCGAGGCCACCCCGGGGGGCTAACCGGGGAGCTGTTTTTT. It codes for CASRGHPGGLTGELFF.